This TCR beta chain comes out of a study of CD8+ T cells in alopecia areata. At the level of the study: The tofacitinib course ran for 6 to 18 months and was followed by 6 months off drug.

The authors extracted RNA and reverse transcribed it into cDNA as the sequencing template. Clones were sequenced by immunoSEQ multiplex PCR, and TCRdb holds only the in-frame ones, with some missing. The data contain 95,000 to 110,000 clones, approximately 90% of them singletons. Study-wide points: Lesional scalp, especially alopecia totalis/universalis, showed higher clonality than normal scalp. Persistence during tofacitinib was seen for many expanded lesional clones in scalp and blood.

The CDR3 consists of 15 residues. Germline values: CDR1 SGHVS, CDR2 FQNEAQ. The V segment lost 4 bases and the J segment 2 bases; nucleotides outside the gene matches: 3. Treatment denoted: oral pan-JAK inhibitor, 5-10 mg twice daily. Specimens obtained from alopecia areata patients comprised lesional scalp punch biopsies and peripheral blood. Comment on this clone: The antigen remains undetermined.

This chain joins TRBV7-8 and TRBJ2-3, with 10 bases matching TRBD2. This clonotype was obtained from a human donor with alopecia areata. The sample here was CD8+ T cells sorted from blood, taken around week 31, from a patient treated with tofacitinib. CDR3 nucleotide sequence: TGTGCCAGCAGCTGGACTAGCGGATTCACAGATACGCAGTATTTT. Protein: CASSWTSGFTDTQYF. The complete variable domain, with remaining parts taken from reference TRBV7-8 and TRBJ2-3, reads GAGVSQSPRYKVAKRGQDVALRCDPISGHVSLFWYQQALGQGPEFLTYFQNEAQLDKSGLPSDRFFAERPEGSVSTLKIQRTQQEDSAVYLCASSWTSGFTDTQYFGPGTRLTVL.